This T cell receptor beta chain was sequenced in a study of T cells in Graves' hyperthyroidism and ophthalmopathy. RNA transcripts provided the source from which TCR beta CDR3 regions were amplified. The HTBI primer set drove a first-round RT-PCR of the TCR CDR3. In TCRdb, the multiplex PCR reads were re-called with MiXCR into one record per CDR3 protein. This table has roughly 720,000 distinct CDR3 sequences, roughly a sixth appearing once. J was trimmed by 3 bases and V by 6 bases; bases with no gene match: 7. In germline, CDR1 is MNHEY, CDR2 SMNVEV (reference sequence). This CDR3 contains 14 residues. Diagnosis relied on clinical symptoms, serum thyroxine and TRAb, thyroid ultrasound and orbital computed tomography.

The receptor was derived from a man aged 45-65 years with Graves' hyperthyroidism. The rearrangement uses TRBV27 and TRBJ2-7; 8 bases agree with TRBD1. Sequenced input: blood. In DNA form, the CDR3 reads TGTGCCAGCAGCCCAATTGGACAGGGCTACGAGCAGTACTTC. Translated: CASSPIGQGYEQYF.